The 22 T cell receptor beta chains below all came from one sample that was sequenced in a study of OX40 agonist ivuxolimab in advanced cancers. Method: immunoSEQ multiplex PCR; TCRdb's copy keeps in-frame clones and lacks some. In the table there are approximately 49,000 clones, roughly 84% of which are singletons. The sequenced sample was CD4+ or CD8+ T cells sorted from blood, obtained in a trial of the OX40 agonist ivuxolimab. All receptors come from an adult with an advanced solid tumor such as melanoma, head and neck, liver or kidney cancer.

This sequence joins TRBV5-5 and TRBJ2-7, with TRBD1 matching 10 bases. The V and J ends lost 0 bases and 5 bases, in that order; junction bases with no gene match: 17. The CDR3 covers 19 residues. Germline V gene data show CDR1 as SGHKS and CDR2 as YYEKEE (reference sequence). The CDR3 bases are TGTGCCAGCAGCTTGGAGGGACAGGGGACTAGGGGACCCCGGAACGAGCAGTACTTC. Translated, it gives CASSLEGQGTRGPRNEQYF.

The gene calls are TRBV7-9 and TRBJ1-5; D may be TRBD1 (5 bases). The CDR3 has 15 residues. The V gene lost 2 bases and the J gene lost 7 bases, with 15 bases spanning the gap. CDR1 is SEHNR and CDR2 is FQNEAQ in the germline V gene (reference sequence). This CDR3 reads CASSLSGQGTQPQHF. The CDR3 coding sequence is TGTGCCAGCAGCTTAAGTGGTCAGGGTACACAGCCCCAGCATTTT.

V and J are TRBV19 and TRBJ2-2; 7 positions match TRBD2. The CDR3 extends over 15 amino acids. V shed 6 bases, J shed 1 base, and the junction held 5 bases outside the gene matches. CDR1 is LNHDA and CDR2 is SQIVND in the germline V gene (reference sequence). The CDR3 nucleotides are TGTGCCAGTAGATTTGGCGGGAGGAACACCGGGGAGCTGTTTTTT. It encodes CASRFGGRNTGELFF.

A few counts support this clone. V and J are TRBV28 and TRBJ2-7, with 14 bases fitting TRBD2. This CDR3 region has 19 residues. J gave up 3 bases and V 6 bases, and 16 bases lay outside the gene matches. Germline V gene lookup returns CDR1 MDHEN and CDR2 SYDVKM. CDR3 sequence (DNA): TGTGCCAGCAGGGACAGGGGGCGAGGGACTAGCGGGGGTATCTACGAGCAGTACTTC. Translation: CASRDRGRGTSGGIYEQYF.

V usage is TRBV5-1 and J usage is TRBJ1-3; D remains unclear. V lost 7 bases and J 0 bases, leaving 11 bases between the germline ends. The CDR3 totals 14 residues. Germline CDR1 SGHRS, CDR2 YFSETQ. The CDR3 spells CASSVRSSGNTIYF. The CDR3 DNA sequence: TGCGCCAGCTCAGTTCGGAGCTCTGGAAACACCATATATTTT.

This rearrangement joins TRBV25-1 to TRBJ2-7; unclear D gene. V lost 6 bases and J lost 3, with 12 bases in between. The CDR3 extends over 13 amino acids. Looked up from germline, CDR1 is MGHDK and CDR2 is SYGVNS. CDR3 DNA sequence: TGTGCCAGCAGCAGAAATCTAATCTACGAGCAGTACTTC. It encodes CASSRNLIYEQYF.

This chain joins TRBV5-1 and TRBJ2-5; 14 nucleotides match TRBD2. Trimming took 4 bases from V and 5 from J; bases not matched to a gene: 7. Germline V gives CDR1 SGHRS, CDR2 YFSETQ. There are 16 residues in the CDR3. CDR3: CASSQTSGGALETQYF. As DNA, the CDR3 is TGCGCCAGCAGCCAGACTAGCGGGGGGGCTCTGGAGACCCAGTACTTC.

Concerning this clone itself: Other nucleotide sequences in the sample specify the same CDR3. V and J are TRBV4-1 and TRBJ2-7; 8 nucleotides line up with TRBD2. The CDR3 extends over 15 amino acids. The ends lost 3 bases at V and 4 bases at J; junction bases unmatched: 8. CDR1 is MGHRA and CDR2 is YSYEKL in the germline V gene. The CDR3 nucleotides are TGCGCCAGCAGCCAGGGACGGGGGGGCCGGTACGAGCAGTACTTC. Protein product: CASSQGRGGRYEQYF.

The J gene is TRBJ2-3, the V gene TRBV27; TRBD2 might be the D (6 bases). This CDR3 has 17 residues. The germline V gene encodes CDR1 MNHEY and CDR2 SMNVEV (reference sequence). Trimming removed 5 bases at V and 2 bases at J, with 20 bases between. The CDR3 here is CASSPAPSSAPTDTQYF. The CDR3, as DNA: TGTGCCAGCAGTCCCGCCCCCTCTAGCGCACCCACAGATACGCAGTATTTT.

The sample holds one count of this clone. This chain joins TRBV4-2 and TRBJ2-1; 12 nucleotides line up with TRBD2. From germline, CDR1 is LGHNA and CDR2 YNFKEQ. With 2 bases clipped from V and 12 bases from J, the junction kept 11 bases outside the gene matches. The CDR3 is 16 residues long. The CDR3 nucleotides are TGTGCCAGCAGCCAAACCTCGACTAGCGGGAGCTACGTGCAGTTCTTC. It encodes CASSQTSTSGSYVQFF.

V is TRBV9 and J is TRBJ1-1; D remains unclear. Looked up from germline, CDR1 is SGDLS and CDR2 is YYNGEE. The CDR3 loop spans 13 amino acids. The ends were cut back, 5 bases at V and 0 bases at J, with 8 bases in the middle. CDR3 DNA sequence: TGTGCCAGCAGTAGAGGAATGAACACTGAAGCTTTCTTT. It translates to CASSRGMNTEAFF.

The chain uses TRBV7-6 and TRBJ2-5; 8 nucleotides agree with TRBD1. V shed 1 base and J 7 bases; nucleotides not matched to a gene: 11. The CDR3 is 16 amino acids. Per germline, CDR1 SGHVS and CDR2 FNYEAQ. In DNA form, the CDR3 reads TGTGCCAGCAGCTTAGGGAACAGGGGGTCGCAAATGACCCAGTACTTC. Translation: CASSLGNRGSQMTQYF.

The rearrangement links TRBV5-4 to TRBJ2-7; TRBD2 matches 15 bases. This CDR3 has 15 residues. Germline-derived CDR1 and CDR2 are SGHNT and YYREEE (reference sequence). With 4 bases clipped from V and 4 bases from J, the junction kept 3 bases outside the gene matches. CDR3 loop: CASSPGTSGRYEQYF. DNA of the CDR3: TGTGCCAGCAGCCCCGGGACTAGCGGGAGGTACGAGCAGTACTTC.

The chain has TRBV7-2 and TRBJ2-2, with D perhaps TRBD1 or TRBD2 (5 bases each). Germline-derived CDR1 and CDR2 are SGHTA and FQGNSA. Trimming cost V 0 bases and J 4 bases, with 9 bases left between them. The CDR3 has 15 amino acids. CDR3 in DNA: TGTGCCAGCAGCTTAGCGGGGGTAATCACCGGGGAGCTGTTTTTT. Amino acid sequence: CASSLAGVITGELFF.

This clone was found a few times. The chain has TRBV5-1 and TRBJ2-5; tentative D call: TRBD2 (5 bases). The CDR3 runs to 13 residues. The germline V and J ends were trimmed by 8 bases and 5 bases, with 16 bases remaining between them. Germline CDR1 and CDR2: SGHRS and YFSETQ. For the CDR3, the DNA is TGCGCCAGGGGAACTAGTATCTGGGAGACCCAGTACTTC. Its protein product is CARGTSIWETQYF.

The chain combines TRBV13 with TRBJ1-1, with 9 nucleotides matching TRBD1. The CDR3 loop spans 15 amino acids. CDR1 and CDR2 from the germline V gene are PRHDT and FYEKMQ (reference sequence). V lost 4 bases and J lost 1; bases outside the gene matches: 4. The CDR3: CASSSRTGANTEAFF. The CDR3, as DNA: TGTGCCAGCAGCTCCAGGACAGGGGCGAACACTGAAGCTTTCTTT.

The rearrangement uses TRBV30 and TRBJ1-2; D is unresolved. CDR3 length: 13 amino acids. Germline V gene lookup returns CDR1 GTSNPN and CDR2 SVGIG (reference sequence). V was clipped by 2 bases and J by 5 bases, with 12 bases between them. This CDR3 is CAWSPPPGYGYTF. DNA of the CDR3: TGTGCCTGGAGTCCCCCGCCCGGATATGGCTACACCTTC.

The V and J genes are TRBV7-6 and TRBJ2-2, with D possibly being TRBD2 (6 bases). The V gene lost 5 bases and the J gene lost 5 bases, with 15 bases spanning the gap. This CDR3 contains 15 residues. Germline loops: CDR1 SGHVS, CDR2 FNYEAQ. This CDR3 is CASSPPWGETGELFF. The DNA of the CDR3 is TGTGCCAGCAGCCCCCCCTGGGGGGAAACCGGGGAGCTGTTTTTT.

The gene calls are TRBV7-3 and TRBJ2-3; D is perhaps TRBD1 or TRBD2 (6 bases each). Trimming stripped 4 bases from V and 2 bases from J, with 13 bases between. Per the germline V gene, CDR1 is SGHTA and CDR2 is FQGTGA. CDR3 size: 15 residues. CDR3 DNA sequence: TGTGCCAGCAGCTACTCGGGGGCGTACACAGATACGCAGTATTTT. Protein: CASSYSGAYTDTQYF.

CDR3 protein: CAWSQGDSRHTIYF. The CDR3 region has the DNA TGTGCCTGGAGCCAGGGGGACAGTAGACACACCATATATTTT. The rearrangement uses TRBV30 and TRBJ1-3, with 7 positions matching TRBD1. CDR3 length: 14 residues. Per germline, CDR1 GTSNPN and CDR2 SVGIG (reference sequence). V trimming: 3 bases; J trimming: 8 bases; junction bases outside the gene matches: 10.

The rearrangement uses TRBV28 and TRBJ1-2; TRBD1 might be the D (6 bases). V lost 4 bases and J 5 bases, leaving 8 bases between the germline ends. The CDR3 has 12 amino acids. Germline lookup yields CDR1 MDHEN and CDR2 SYDVKM. CDR3 in DNA: TGTGCCAGCAGTTCGGACAGTTATGGCTACACCTTC. Protein: CASSSDSYGYTF.

V usage is TRBV5-1 and J usage is TRBJ2-3; TRBD2 matches at 15 bases. This CDR3 contains 17 residues. CDR1 and CDR2 from the germline V gene are SGHRS and YFSETQ. With 4 bases clipped from V and 5 bases from J, the junction kept 8 bases outside the gene matches. The CDR3 loop is CASSPGTSGGYIDTQYF. CDR3 sequence (DNA): TGCGCCAGCAGCCCCGGGACTAGCGGGGGGTATATAGATACGCAGTATTTT.